Listed below are T cell receptor beta chains from one sample, sequenced in a study of T cell responses to AZD1222 COVID-19 vaccine. Some clones are missing from TCRdb's copy, which holds only in-frame ones; the method was immunoSEQ multiplex PCR. Here the sample spans about 83,000 clones, around 88% being singletons. Sequencing was performed on peripheral blood, taken on day 0 of AZD1222 vaccination. The receptors derive from an adult in good health. CDR3s leave out the opening cysteine and the closing phenylalanine or tryptophan. Expanded clones are given a class, and other clones once, few, many or no size at all.

clone_size	j_call	v_call	cdr3_aa
NA	TRBJ2-5	TRBV5-1	ASSFPHSRETQY
NA	TRBJ2-5	TRBV7-3	ASSLLGGVGETQY
NA	TRBJ1-2	TRBV4-2	ASSQESRGDYGYT
NA	TRBJ1-2	TRBV11-2	ASSLGGPVARYT
once	TRBJ1-5	TRBV19	ASSIPRTDQPQH
NA	TRBJ2-7	TRBV28	ASSLRGSGSWMY
NA	TRBJ1-3	TRBV2	ASSATHYSGNTIY
NA	TRBJ2-3	TRBV19	ASSARPRTGSSTDTQY
NA	TRBJ2-5	TRBV18	ASESLRVQGETQY
NA	TRBJ2-5	TRBV19	ASSSTDQETQY
NA	TRBJ1-2	TRBV2	ASSYYTGGYGYT
NA	TRBJ1-6	TRBV7-6	ASRYPGDPYNSPLH
NA	TRBJ2-3	TRBV4-1	ASSQADWGPVD
once	TRBJ2-5	TRBV24-1	ATSPPVGAGPETQY
few	TRBJ1-1	TRBV4-2	ASSQEVGGVATEAF
NA	TRBJ2-7	TRBV11-2	ASSPTAEILAGVNYEQY
NA	TRBJ2-3	TRBV5-1	ASSPDRGPDTQY
NA	TRBJ1-5	TRBV15	ATSRAGQPQH
NA	TRBJ2-6	TRBV27	ASRWGSGANVLT
NA	TRBJ1-2	TRBV30	AWSRGSSNYGYT
once	TRBJ1-2	TRBV28	ASSSDRSGYT
once	TRBJ2-7	TRBV7-9	ASSHRLRGNEQY
NA	TRBJ2-5	TRBV18	ASSPIGGETQY
NA	TRBJ2-7	TRBV21-1	ASSYRGISYEQY
NA	TRBJ1-5	TRBV6-4	ASSADRVNQPQH
NA	TRBJ1-5	TRBV5-6	ASSLWTPYSNQPQH
once	TRBJ1-2	TRBV27	ASSPRQGVEVYGYT
NA	TRBJ1-5	TRBV19	ASSIGHSNQPQH
NA	TRBJ2-2	TRBV4-2	ASSQGPGQGNTGELF
NA	TRBJ2-3	TRBV15	ATSVRTGATDTQY